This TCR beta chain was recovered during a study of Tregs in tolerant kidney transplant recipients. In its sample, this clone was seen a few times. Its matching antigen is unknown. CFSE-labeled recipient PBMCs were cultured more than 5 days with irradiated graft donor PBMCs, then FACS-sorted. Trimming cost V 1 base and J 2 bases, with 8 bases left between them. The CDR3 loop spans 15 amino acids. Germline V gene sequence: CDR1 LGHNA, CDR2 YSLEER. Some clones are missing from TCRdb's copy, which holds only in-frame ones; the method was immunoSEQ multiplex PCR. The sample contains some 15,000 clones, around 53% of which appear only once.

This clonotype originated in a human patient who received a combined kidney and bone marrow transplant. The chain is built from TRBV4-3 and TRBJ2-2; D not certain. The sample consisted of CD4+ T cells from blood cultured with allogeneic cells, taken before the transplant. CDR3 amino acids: CASSQVGGNTGELFF. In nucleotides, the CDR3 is TGCGCCAGCAGCCAAGTCGGCGGCAACACCGGGGAGCTGTTTTTT.